This TCR beta chain stems from a study of OX40 agonist ivuxolimab in advanced cancers. Broader study findings: Doses of 0.1 to 3.0 mg/kg were accompanied by clonal expansion of CD4+ and CD8+ blood T cells by week 6.

The junction had 8 bases not matched to a gene; V was cut back by 1 base and J by 7 bases. CDR1 SGHTA and CDR2 FQGTGA come from the germline V gene. This CDR3 has 15 residues. The method was immunoSEQ multiplex PCR; TCRdb's version includes in-frame clones alone and lacks a portion of them. The data show some 38,000 clones, around 90% seen once. About this clone itself: Its specificity is unknown.

This rearrangement joins TRBV7-3 to TRBJ2-3; TRBD1 agrees at 7 bases. The sample consisted of CD4+ or CD8+ T cells sorted from blood, taken in a trial of the OX40 agonist ivuxolimab. The receptor was derived from an adult with an advanced solid tumor such as melanoma, head and neck, liver or kidney cancer. The CDR3 protein is CASSLIEGAWNTQYF. The CDR3 DNA follows: TGTGCCAGCAGCTTAATCGAGGGGGCTTGGAATACGCAGTATTTT.